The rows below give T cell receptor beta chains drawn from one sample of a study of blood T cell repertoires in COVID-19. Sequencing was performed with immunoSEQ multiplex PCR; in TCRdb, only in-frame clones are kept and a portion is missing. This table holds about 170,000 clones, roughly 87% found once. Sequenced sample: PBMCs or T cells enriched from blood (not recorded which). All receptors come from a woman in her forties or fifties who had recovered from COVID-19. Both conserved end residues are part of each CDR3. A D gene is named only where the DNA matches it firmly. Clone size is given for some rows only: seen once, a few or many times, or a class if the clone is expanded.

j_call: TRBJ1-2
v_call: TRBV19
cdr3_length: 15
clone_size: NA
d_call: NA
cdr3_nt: TGTGCCAGTAGTATATTGGCTGTCACGTTGTATGGCTACACCTTC
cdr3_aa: CASSILAVTLYGYTF

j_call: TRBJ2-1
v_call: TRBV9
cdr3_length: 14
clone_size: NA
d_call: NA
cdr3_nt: TGTGCCAGCAGCGTATATCAGGGAAGAAATGAGCAGTTCTTC
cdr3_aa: CASSVYQGRNEQFF

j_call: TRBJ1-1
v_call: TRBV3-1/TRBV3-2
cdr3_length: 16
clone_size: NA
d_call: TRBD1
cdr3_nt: TGTGCCAGCAGCCAATTTTCAGGGGGCATGAACACTGAAGCTTTCTTT
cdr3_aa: CASSQFSGGMNTEAFF

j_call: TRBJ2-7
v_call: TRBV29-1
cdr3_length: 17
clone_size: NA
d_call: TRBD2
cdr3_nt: TGCAGCGTTGGCAGGGGCCCCGGACTAGCGGGGTCCTACGAGCAGTACTTC
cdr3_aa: CSVGRGPGLAGSYEQYF

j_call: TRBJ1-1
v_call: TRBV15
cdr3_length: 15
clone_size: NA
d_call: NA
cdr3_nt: TGTGCCACCAGCAGAGTGTCGGGATTGAACACTGAAGCTTTCTTT
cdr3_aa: CATSRVSGLNTEAFF

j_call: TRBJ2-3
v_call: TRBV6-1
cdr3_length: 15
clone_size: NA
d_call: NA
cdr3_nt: TGTGCCAGCAGTGAAGTTGGGGGGGCCACAGATACGCAGTATTTT
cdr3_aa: CASSEVGGATDTQYF

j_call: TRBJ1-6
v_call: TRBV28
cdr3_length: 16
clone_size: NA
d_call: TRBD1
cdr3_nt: TGTGCCAGCAGTCCTTGGGGACAGGGGATCGATTCACCCCTCCACTTT
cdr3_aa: CASSPWGQGIDSPLHF

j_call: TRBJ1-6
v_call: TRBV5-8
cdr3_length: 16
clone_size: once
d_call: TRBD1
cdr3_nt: TGTGCCAGCAGCTTAGGACAGGGGGCAGGCGGTTCACCCCTCCACTTT
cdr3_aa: CASSLGQGAGGSPLHF

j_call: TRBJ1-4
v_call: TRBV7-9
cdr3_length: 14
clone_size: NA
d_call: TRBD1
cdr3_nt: TGTGCCAGCAGTCCGGGACAGGGGTACGAAAAACTGTTTTTT
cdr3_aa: CASSPGQGYEKLFF

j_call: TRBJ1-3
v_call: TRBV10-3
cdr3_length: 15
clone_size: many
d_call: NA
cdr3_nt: TGTGCCATCAGCTCCCGCCAGGGCAGTGGAAACACCATATATTTT
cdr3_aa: CAISSRQGSGNTIYF

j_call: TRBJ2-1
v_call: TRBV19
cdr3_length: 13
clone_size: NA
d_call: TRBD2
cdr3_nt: TGTGCCAGTAGTACCTCTCTAGCGGGAGAGCAGTTCTTC
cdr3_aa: CASSTSLAGEQFF

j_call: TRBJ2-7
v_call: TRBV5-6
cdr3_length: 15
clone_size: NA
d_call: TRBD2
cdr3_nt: TGTGCCAGCAGCTTGAGGCTAGCGGGAGTCGACGAGCAGTACTTC
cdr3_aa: CASSLRLAGVDEQYF

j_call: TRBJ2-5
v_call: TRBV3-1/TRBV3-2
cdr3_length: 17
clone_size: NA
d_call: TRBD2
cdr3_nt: TGTGCCAGCAGCCAAGATACCTTAGCGGGAGGGGGAAAGACCCAGTACTTC
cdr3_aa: CASSQDTLAGGGKTQYF

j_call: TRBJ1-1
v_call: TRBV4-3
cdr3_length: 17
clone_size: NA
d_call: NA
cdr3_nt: TGCGCCAGCAGCCAAGATGGGGGGGGACCCGTGGGAACTGAAGCTTTCTTT
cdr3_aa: CASSQDGGGPVGTEAFF

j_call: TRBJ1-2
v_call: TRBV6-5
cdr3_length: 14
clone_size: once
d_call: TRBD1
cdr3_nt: TGTGCCAGCAGTTACTTGGCAGGGGGTTATGGCTACACCTTC
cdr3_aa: CASSYLAGGYGYTF

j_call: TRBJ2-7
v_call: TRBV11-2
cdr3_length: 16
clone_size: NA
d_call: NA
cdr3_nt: TGTGCCAGCAGCTTGCGTGGAGGCACACTCTCCTACGAGCAGTACTTC
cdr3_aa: CASSLRGGTLSYEQYF

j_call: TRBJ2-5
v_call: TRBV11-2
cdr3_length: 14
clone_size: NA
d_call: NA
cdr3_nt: TGTGCCAGCAGCGCCCCCCAGGGGCGAGAGACCCAGTACTTC
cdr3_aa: CASSAPQGRETQYF

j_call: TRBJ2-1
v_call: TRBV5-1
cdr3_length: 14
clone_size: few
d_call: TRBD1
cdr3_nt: TGCGCCAGCAGCGCGGGACAGGGGGCGCTTTGGCGGTTCTTC
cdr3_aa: CASSAGQGALWRFF

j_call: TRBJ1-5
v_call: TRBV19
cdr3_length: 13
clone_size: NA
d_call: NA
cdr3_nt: TGTGCCAGTAAGGACAGTTCCTTCGGGCCCCAGCATTTT
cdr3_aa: CASKDSSFGPQHF

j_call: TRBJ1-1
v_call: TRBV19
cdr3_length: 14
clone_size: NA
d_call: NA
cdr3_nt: TGTGCCAGTTATCCGGGACTCCTGAACACTGAAGCTTTCTTT
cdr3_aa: CASYPGLLNTEAFF

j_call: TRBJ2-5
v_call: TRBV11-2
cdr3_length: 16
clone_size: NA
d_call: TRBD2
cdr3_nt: TGTGCCAGCAGCTTACCCCTAGCGGGAGGGGTAGAGACCCAGTACTTC
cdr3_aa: CASSLPLAGGVETQYF

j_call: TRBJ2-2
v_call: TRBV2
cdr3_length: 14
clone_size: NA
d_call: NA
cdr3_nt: TGTGCCAGCAGTCGGGACTCCAGGTCAGGGGAGCTGTTTTTT
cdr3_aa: CASSRDSRSGELFF

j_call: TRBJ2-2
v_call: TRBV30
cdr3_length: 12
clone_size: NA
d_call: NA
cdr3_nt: TGTGCCTGGAGTGTAGGGGCCGGGGAGCTGTTTTTT
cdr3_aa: CAWSVGAGELFF

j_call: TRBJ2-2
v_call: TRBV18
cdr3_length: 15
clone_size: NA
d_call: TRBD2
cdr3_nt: TGTGCCAGCTCACCATGGCTAGCGGACACCGGGGAGCTGTTTTTT
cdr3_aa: CASSPWLADTGELFF

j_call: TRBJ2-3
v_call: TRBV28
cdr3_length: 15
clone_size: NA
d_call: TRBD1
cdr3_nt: TGTGCCAGCAGTCCTCCGGGACAGGGTACAGATACGCAGTATTTT
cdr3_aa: CASSPPGQGTDTQYF

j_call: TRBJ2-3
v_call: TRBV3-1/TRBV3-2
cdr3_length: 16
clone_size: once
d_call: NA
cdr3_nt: TGTGCCAGCAGCCAGACCCAGGGGCAAAGCACAGATACGCAGTATTTT
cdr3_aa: CASSQTQGQSTDTQYF

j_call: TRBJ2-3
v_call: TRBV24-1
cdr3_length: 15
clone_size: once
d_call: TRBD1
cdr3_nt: TGTGCCACCAGTGCCCAGGACAGGGGCACAGATACGCAGTATTTT
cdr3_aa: CATSAQDRGTDTQYF

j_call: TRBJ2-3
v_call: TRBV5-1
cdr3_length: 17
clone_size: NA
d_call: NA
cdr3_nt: TGCGCCAGCAGCCCCGAAAGGGGCCCGGGAGTAACAGATACGCAGTATTTT
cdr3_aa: CASSPERGPGVTDTQYF

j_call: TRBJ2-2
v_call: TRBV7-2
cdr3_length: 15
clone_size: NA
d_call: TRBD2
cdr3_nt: TGTGCCAGCAGCCTCTCCGGGACTAGCATCGGGGAGCTGTTTTTT
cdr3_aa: CASSLSGTSIGELFF

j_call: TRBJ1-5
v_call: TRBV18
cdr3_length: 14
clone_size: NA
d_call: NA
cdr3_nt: TGTGCCAGCTCACCACAGGGAGAGGTTCAGCCCCAGCATTTT
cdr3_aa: CASSPQGEVQPQHF

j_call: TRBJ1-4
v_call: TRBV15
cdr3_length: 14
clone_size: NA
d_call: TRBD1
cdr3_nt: TGTGCCACCAGACTGGACAGGGGGGGTGAAAAACTGTTTTTT
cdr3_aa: CATRLDRGGEKLFF

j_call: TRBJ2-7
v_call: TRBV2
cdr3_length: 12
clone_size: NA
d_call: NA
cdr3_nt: TGTGCCAGCAGTGGATCAGGTTACGAGCAGTACTTC
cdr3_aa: CASSGSGYEQYF

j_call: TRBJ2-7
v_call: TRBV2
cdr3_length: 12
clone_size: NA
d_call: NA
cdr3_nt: TGTGCCAGCAACTACGTACAGGGTAAGCAGTACTTC
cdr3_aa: CASNYVQGKQYF

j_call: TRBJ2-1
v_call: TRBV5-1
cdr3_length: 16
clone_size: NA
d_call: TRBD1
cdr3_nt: TGCGCCAGCAGCCCGACCCGGACAGGCACCTACAATGAGCAGTTCTTC
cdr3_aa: CASSPTRTGTYNEQFF

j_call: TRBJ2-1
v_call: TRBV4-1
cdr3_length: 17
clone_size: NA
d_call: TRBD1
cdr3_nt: TGCGCCAGCAGCCAGAGGGACCGGACGACAGGGGGCAATGAGCAGTTCTTC
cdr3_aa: CASSQRDRTTGGNEQFF

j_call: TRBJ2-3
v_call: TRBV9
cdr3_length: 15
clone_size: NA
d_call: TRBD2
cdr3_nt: TGTGCCAGCAGCGGGTCTAGCGGTAGCACAGATACGCAGTATTTT
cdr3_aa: CASSGSSGSTDTQYF

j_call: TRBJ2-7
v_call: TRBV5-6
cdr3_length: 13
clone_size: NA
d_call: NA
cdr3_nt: TGTGCCAGCAGCTCCGGGACTTCTTACGAGCAGTACTTC
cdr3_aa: CASSSGTSYEQYF

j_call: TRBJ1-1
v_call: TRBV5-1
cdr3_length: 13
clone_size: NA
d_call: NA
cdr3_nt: TGCGCCAGCACTACAGGGTTGAACACTGAAGCTTTCTTT
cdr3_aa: CASTTGLNTEAFF

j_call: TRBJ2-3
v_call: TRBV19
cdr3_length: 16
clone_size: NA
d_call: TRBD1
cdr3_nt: TGTGCCAGTAGTAGGTTAGGGGGCAAAAGCACAGATACGCAGTATTTT
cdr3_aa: CASSRLGGKSTDTQYF

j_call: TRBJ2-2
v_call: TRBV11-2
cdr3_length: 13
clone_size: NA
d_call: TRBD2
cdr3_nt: TGTGCCAGCAGCCGGGGGGGCACCGGGGAGCTGTTTTTT
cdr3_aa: CASSRGGTGELFF

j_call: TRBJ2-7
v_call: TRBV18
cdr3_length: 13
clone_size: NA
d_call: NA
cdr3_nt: TGTGCCAGCTCACGAGCGGACCACTACGAGCAGTACTTC
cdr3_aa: CASSRADHYEQYF

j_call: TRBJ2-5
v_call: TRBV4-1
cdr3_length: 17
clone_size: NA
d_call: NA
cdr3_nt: TGCGCCAGCAGCCAAGATAACCTGCGGTCTACCCAAGAGACCCAGTACTTC
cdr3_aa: CASSQDNLRSTQETQYF

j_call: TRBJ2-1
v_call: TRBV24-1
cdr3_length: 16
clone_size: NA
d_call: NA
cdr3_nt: TGTGCCACCAGTGATTTGAAATGGGCTAGCAGGAATGAGCAGTTCTTC
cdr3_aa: CATSDLKWASRNEQFF

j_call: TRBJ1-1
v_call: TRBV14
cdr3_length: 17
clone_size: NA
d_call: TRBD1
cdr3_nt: TGTGCCAGCAGCCAAGGAGACAGGGGTTTTGGGAACACTGAAGCTTTCTTT
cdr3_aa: CASSQGDRGFGNTEAFF

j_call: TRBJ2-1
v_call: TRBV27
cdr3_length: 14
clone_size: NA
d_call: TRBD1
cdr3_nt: TGTGCCAGCAGTAGAGGACAGGAGGACAATGAGCAGTTCTTC
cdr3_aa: CASSRGQEDNEQFF

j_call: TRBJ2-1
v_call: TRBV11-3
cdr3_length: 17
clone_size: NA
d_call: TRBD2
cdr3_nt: TGTGCCAGCAGCCTAGCCCGCAACCCTAGCGGGAGGGCTGAGCAGTTCTTC
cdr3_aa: CASSLARNPSGRAEQFF

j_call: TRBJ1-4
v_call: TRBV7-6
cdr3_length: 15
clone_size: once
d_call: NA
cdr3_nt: TGTGCCAGCAGCCTAACGGGGTCAACTAATGAAAAACTGTTTTTT
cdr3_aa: CASSLTGSTNEKLFF

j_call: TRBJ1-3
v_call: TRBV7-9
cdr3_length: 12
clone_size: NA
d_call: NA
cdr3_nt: TGTGCCAGCAGCTTCACGAACGACAGGCAATATTTT
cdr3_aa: CASSFTNDRQYF

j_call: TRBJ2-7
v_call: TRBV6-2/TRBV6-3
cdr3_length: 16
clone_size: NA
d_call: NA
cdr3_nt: TGTGCCAGCAGTTACCCTAGACAGAAAACCTCCTACGAGCAGTACTTC
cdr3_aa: CASSYPRQKTSYEQYF

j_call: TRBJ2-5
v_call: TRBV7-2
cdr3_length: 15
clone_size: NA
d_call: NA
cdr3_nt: TGTGCCAGCAGCTTCGGACTTCAGGGAGGAGAGACCCAGTACTTC
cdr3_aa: CASSFGLQGGETQYF

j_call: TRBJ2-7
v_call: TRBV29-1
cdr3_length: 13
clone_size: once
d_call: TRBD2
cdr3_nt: TGCAGCGTTGTTAAGGCGGGAGTGCAAGAGCAGTACTTC
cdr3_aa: CSVVKAGVQEQYF

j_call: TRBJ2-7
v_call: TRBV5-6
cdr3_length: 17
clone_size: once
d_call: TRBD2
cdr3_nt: TGTGCCAGCAGCTTGGGAGGTCGTCTAGCGGGGCTCCTAGGATCTCGCTTC
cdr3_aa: CASSLGGRLAGLLGSRF

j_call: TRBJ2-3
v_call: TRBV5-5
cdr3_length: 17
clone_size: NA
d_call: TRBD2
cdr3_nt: TGTGCCAGCAGCTTAGGGGCTAGCGGGGGGAGCACAGATACGCAGTATTTT
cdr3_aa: CASSLGASGGSTDTQYF

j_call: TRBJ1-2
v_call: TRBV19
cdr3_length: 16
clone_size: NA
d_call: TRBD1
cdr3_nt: TGTGCCAGTAGTATTGGCAGGGGGAAAGCTAACTATGGCTACACCTTC
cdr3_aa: CASSIGRGKANYGYTF

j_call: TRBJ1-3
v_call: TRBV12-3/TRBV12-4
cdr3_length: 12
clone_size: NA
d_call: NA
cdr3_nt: TGTGCCAGCAGCTCTCCCGGAAACACCATATATTTT
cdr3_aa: CASSSPGNTIYF